This entry lists 10 T cell receptor beta chains sequenced from one sample in a study of cytomegalovirus exposure and HLA in healthy donors. It was with 60 Vbeta and 13 Jbeta primers that the PCR ran. The table came from immunoSEQ multiplex PCR; TCRdb's copy has only in-frame clones and leaves some out. The sample holds about 97,000 clones, roughly 80% seen once. Sample: PBMCs. These receptors came from a man between 40 and 49 years old in good health and CMV-seronegative.

This clone was recorded only once. This chain links TRBV29-1 with TRBJ1-2; D is ambiguous. CDR1 is SQVTM and CDR2 is ANQGSEA in the germline V gene. Between the trimmed V and J ends, which lost 2 bases and 4 bases, there was a span of 17 bases. The CDR3 is made up of 15 amino acids. The CDR3 spells CSVERGSVPGYGYTF. CDR3 nucleotide sequence: TGCAGCGTTGAACGTGGCAGCGTACCTGGCTATGGCTACACCTTC.

The chain recombines TRBV5-4 with TRBJ1-2, with a weak D call TRBD1 (6 bases). The CDR3 spans 13 residues. Trimming cost V 0 bases and J 6 bases, with 9 bases left between them. Germline assignment: CDR1 SGHNT and CDR2 YYREEE (reference sequence). DNA of the CDR3: TGTGCCAGCAGCTTGGAGGGGGTTAATGGCTACACCTTC. Its translation is CASSLEGVNGYTF.

V and J are TRBV7-9 and TRBJ1-2, with TRBD1 matching 7 bases. Per the germline V gene, CDR1 is SEHNR and CDR2 is FQNEAQ (reference sequence). V gave up 10 bases and J gave up 7 bases; unmatched junction bases: 12. This CDR3 spans 13 amino acids. In DNA form, the CDR3 reads TGTGCCACCTCCTGGAGCAGGGGGATTGGCTACACCTTC. This codes for CATSWSRGIGYTF.

The sample holds one count of this clone. J is TRBJ1-1 and V is TRBV18; D is undetermined. CDR1 and CDR2 from the germline V gene are KGHSH and LQKENI. The CDR3 consists of 15 residues. The V end was cut by 2 bases, the J end by 4 bases, with 14 bases between. The CDR3, as DNA: TGTGCCAGCTCACCATCTTCGGGCGGGGTCACTGAAGCTTTCTTT. Translating it yields CASSPSSGGVTEAFF.

This clone has a handful of counts. The chain combines TRBV18 with TRBJ2-7; possible D gene TRBD2, 5 bases. Germline V gene data show CDR1 as KGHSH and CDR2 as LQKENI. Trimming took off 6 bases at V and 3 bases at J, with 15 bases between the two ends. The CDR3 sequence is 14 residues long. The CDR3 loop is CASSSETGNYEQYV. The CDR3 DNA sequence: TGTGCCAGCTCCAGCGAAACCGGGAACTACGAGCAGTACGTC.

V gene TRBV10-1 combines with J gene TRBJ2-3, with a weak D call TRBD2 (7 bases). Germline CDR1 reads WNHNN; CDR2 reads SYGVQD (reference sequence). CDR3 length equals 16 residues. Trimming took off 3 bases at V and 0 bases at J, with 13 bases between the two ends. The CDR3 DNA is TGCGCCAGCAGTGATCCGGGGGGCTCTAGCACAGATACGCAGTATTTT. It specifies CASSDPGGSSTDTQYF.

The chain joins TRBV5-1 to TRBJ2-1, with TRBD2 as a possible D gene (6 bases). V was clipped by 8 bases and J by 0 bases, with 12 bases between them. The CDR3 has 14 amino acids. Germline V gives CDR1 SGHRS, CDR2 YFSETQ. Written as DNA, the CDR3 is TGCGCCAGTGGGGAGGCAAGCTCCTACAATGAGCAGTTCTTC. Translating gives CASGEASSYNEQFF.

V and J are TRBV6-5 and TRBJ1-4; possibly TRBD1 for D (5 bases). Per germline, CDR1 MNHEY and CDR2 SVGAGI. This CDR3 has 14 amino acids. V lost 6 bases and J lost 8, with 16 bases in between. CDR3 DNA: TGTGCCAGCAGCTCACCAACAGGAGAAGAAAAACTGTTTTTT. This gives the protein CASSSPTGEEKLFF.

The V and J genes are TRBV11-2 and TRBJ1-2, with D unresolved. The CDR3 has 15 residues. The germline V and J ends were trimmed by 5 bases and 4 bases, with 17 bases remaining between them. Germline-derived CDR1 and CDR2 are SGHAT and FQNNGV. CDR3 loop: CASSQKREKTYGYTF. CDR3 coding DNA: TGTGCCAGCAGCCAAAAGAGGGAGAAAACCTATGGCTACACCTTC.

V is TRBV4-1 and J is TRBJ2-7; 9 bases line up with TRBD1. The V gene's germline CDR1 is MGHRA and CDR2 YSYEKL. V shed 5 bases, J shed 4 bases, and the junction held 9 bases outside the gene matches. The CDR3 has 15 amino acids. CDR3 DNA: TGCGCCAGCAGCGCCCGGGAACAGGGGGCATACGAGCAGTACTTC. Protein product: CASSAREQGAYEQYF.